Presented here are 31 T cell receptor beta chains from one specimen sequenced in a study of T cells after yellow fever vaccination. A single record per CDR3 protein comes from TCRdb applying MiXCR to the 5' RACE reads. The data hold approximately 510,000 distinct CDR3 sequences, with 20% to 25% observed a single time. Specimen: PBMCs, collected around 3 weeks after the first yellow fever vaccination. These receptors came from a young man who received the YFV17D yellow fever vaccine.

The chain joins TRBV20-1 to TRBJ2-1; D is ambiguous. V lost 3 bases and J lost 6, with 9 bases in between. The germline V gene encodes CDR1 DFQATT and CDR2 SNEGSKA (reference sequence). The CDR3 runs to 12 residues. CDR3 in DNA: TGCAGTGCTAGTCCAATGGGCAATGAGCAGTTCTTC. Encoded protein: CSASPMGNEQFF.

A few counts support this clonotype. This chain joins TRBV2 and TRBJ2-5; tentatively, D is TRBD2 (7 bases). Trimming left V 5 bases short and J 3 bases short, with 13 bases between. The CDR3 sequence is 14 residues long. Germline-derived CDR1 and CDR2 are SNHLY and FYNNEI. CDR3 sequence (DNA): TGTGCCAGCAGTAGGGGGGGGGCCGAAGAGACCCAGTACTTC. As protein: CASSRGGAEETQYF.

This clonotype was detected only a few times. V and J are TRBV20-1 and TRBJ2-1; D may correspond to TRBD1 or TRBD2 (5 bases each). The CDR3 consists of 19 residues. V shed 3 bases and J shed 0 bases, with 24 bases lying between them. The germline gives CDR1 DFQATT, CDR2 SNEGSKA (reference sequence). DNA for the CDR3: TGCAGTGCTAGTGGGTCGGGGACGACGACACCTAGCTCCTACAATGAGCAGTTCTTC. This encodes CSASGSGTTTPSSYNEQFF.

The genes are TRBV7-9 and TRBJ2-7, with D uncertain. The CDR3 is made up of 14 amino acids. Germline assignment: CDR1 SEHNR and CDR2 FQNEAQ (reference sequence). Trimming stripped 7 bases from V and 3 bases from J, with 16 bases between. CDR3 nucleotide sequence: TGTGCCAGCAAATCCCTGGGGAACGACTACGAGCAGTACTTC. This gives the protein CASKSLGNDYEQYF. Complete variable domain (other parts from reference TRBV7-9 and TRBJ2-7): DTGVSQNPRHKITKRGQNVTFRCDPISEHNRLYWYRQTLGQGPEFLTYFQNEAQLEKSRLLSDRFSAERPKGSFSTLEIQRTEQGDSAMYLCASKSLGNDYEQYFGPGTRLTVT.

The gene calls are TRBV5-6 and TRBJ2-1; TRBD1 matches at 8 bases. The V gene's germline CDR1 is SGHDT and CDR2 YYEEEE. V was pared by 1 base and J by 8 bases, with 8 bases of the junction left unmatched. This CDR3 is 15 amino acids long. CDR3 in amino acids: CASSLQGAGFDEQFF. CDR3 bases: TGTGCCAGCAGCTTGCAGGGGGCAGGGTTCGATGAGCAGTTCTTC.

Concerning this clonotype: Compared with germline, one end of the junction differs, possibly owing to a read error. This chain connects TRBV7-9 to TRBJ1-3, with no clear D. CDR3 length: 14 residues. Germline values: CDR1 SEHNR, CDR2 FQNEAQ (reference sequence). DNA of the CDR3: TGTGCCAGCAGCTTAATGGGATATGGAGACACCATATATTTT. This gives the protein CASSLMGYGDTIYF.

This clonotype was detected only a few times. The rearrangement uses TRBV7-2 and TRBJ2-1; tentatively, D is TRBD2 (6 bases). CDR3 length: 13 amino acids. Germline-derived CDR1 and CDR2 are SGHTA and FQGNSA. Between the trimmed V and J ends, which lost 5 bases and 7 bases, there was a span of 12 bases. The CDR3 loop reads CASSAVRGNEQFF. DNA for the CDR3: TGTGCCAGCAGCGCCGTCCGGGGGAATGAGCAGTTCTTC.

This chain connects TRBV7-2 to TRBJ1-1; D not resolved. Germline CDR1 SGHTA, CDR2 FQGNSA. The CDR3 runs 16 residues. Between the trimmed V and J ends, which lost 4 bases and 1 base, there was a span of 16 bases. CDR3 in amino acids: CASSSALGIRNTEAFF. CDR3 DNA: TGTGCCAGCAGCTCCGCTCTGGGAATAAGGAACACTGAAGCTTTCTTT.

This chain uses TRBV5-8 with TRBJ1-1, with D possibly matching TRBD1 (6 bases). Trimming took off 1 base at V and 6 bases at J, with 13 bases between the two ends. Germline CDR1 SGHTS, CDR2 YDEGEE. CDR3 length equals 14 residues. The CDR3 reads CASSLTGMRPEAFF. The CDR3 DNA follows: TGTGCCAGCAGCTTGACAGGGATGAGACCTGAAGCTTTCTTT. Supplemented by reference TRBV5-8 and TRBJ1-1, the full variable domain reads EAGVTQSPTHLIKTRGQQATLRCSPISGHTSVYWYQQALGLGLQFLLWYDEGEERNRGNFPPRFSGRQFPNYSSELNVNALELEDSALYLCASSLTGMRPEAFFGQGTRLTVV.

This chain links TRBV20-1 with TRBJ2-3; tentatively, D is TRBD2 (6 bases). The CDR3 is 14 residues long. The germline V and J ends were trimmed by 5 bases and 3 bases, with 15 bases remaining between them. Germline assignment: CDR1 DFQATT and CDR2 SNEGSKA (reference sequence). CDR3 protein: CSAVSGILTDTQYF. CDR3 nucleotide sequence: TGCAGTGCTGTTAGCGGAATATTAACAGATACGCAGTATTTT.

This clonotype has just a few counts. The chain carries TRBV12-3 or TRBV12-4 and TRBJ1-2, with D unclear. CDR3 length equals 9 residues. Trimming pared 6 bases from V and 7 bases from J, leaving 3 bases between. The CDR3 protein is CASSPGYTF. CDR3 nucleotides: TGTGCCAGCAGCCCTGGCTACACCTTC.

This clonotype has just a few counts. In nucleotides, the CDR3 is TGTGCCAGCAGCCCCAGTGAGGGAATAGGCACTGAAGCTTTCTTT. This translates into CASSPSEGIGTEAFF. This chain uses TRBV12-3 or TRBV12-4 with TRBJ1-1; D gene uncertain. Trimming removed 6 bases from V and 4 bases from J, with 18 bases in between. CDR3 size: 15 residues.

The CDR3 region is CSALFRQGVNEKLFF. The CDR3 DNA is TGCAGTGCGTTATTCCGACAGGGGGTCAATGAAAAACTGTTTTTT. This chain links TRBV20-1 with TRBJ1-4; 9 nucleotides line up with TRBD1. Germline V gene sequence: CDR1 DFQATT, CDR2 SNEGSKA (reference sequence). J lost 5 bases, V lost 6 bases, and 10 bases had no gene match. This CDR3 is 15 amino acids long.

J is TRBJ2-1 and V is TRBV4-1, with D perhaps assigned TRBD1 or TRBD2 (5 bases each). The CDR3 runs 17 residues. V was shortened by 2 bases and J by 0 bases, with 14 bases between the two germline ends. CDR1 is MGHRA and CDR2 is YSYEKL in the germline V gene. The CDR3 loop is CASSQRVVGASYNEQFF. The CDR3 DNA is TGCGCCAGCAGCCAAAGGGTGGTCGGGGCCTCCTACAATGAGCAGTTCTTC.

This clonotype was seen at least ten times. The genes are TRBV6-2 or TRBV6-3 and TRBJ2-3; D is unclear. CDR3 size: 12 residues. Trimming removed 2 bases at V and 4 bases at J, with 4 bases between. Germline-derived CDR1 and CDR2 are MNHEY and SVGEGT. CDR3 in amino acids: CASSYESDTQYF. The CDR3 nucleotides read TGTGCCAGCAGTTACGAGTCAGATACGCAGTATTTT.

The chain employs TRBV5-1 and TRBJ2-1; 8 positions match TRBD1. Trimming at V came to 4 bases and at J to 8 bases, leaving 8 bases not matched to a gene. The CDR3 spans 14 residues. CDR1 and CDR2 (germline): SGHRS, YFSETQ. Here the CDR3 DNA reads TGCGCCAGCAGCCTGTACAGGGGGTCGGATGAGCAGTTCTTC. It yields the protein CASSLYRGSDEQFF.

The chain links TRBV5-1 to TRBJ2-1, with 9 bases aligning to TRBD2. Trimming removed 7 bases from V and 9 bases from J; junction bases left unmatched: 8. The CDR3 consists of 13 residues. CDR1 is SGHRS and CDR2 is YFSETQ in the germline V gene. The CDR3: CASSAGGPGEQFF. DNA for the CDR3: TGCGCCAGCTCGGCGGGGGGGCCCGGTGAGCAGTTCTTC.

This clonotype was picked up a small number of times. The chain carries TRBV12-3 or TRBV12-4 and TRBJ2-3; a weak D match, TRBD2 (6 bases). Trimming removed 1 base from V and 9 bases from J, with 14 bases in between. The CDR3 contains 14 residues. The CDR3 sequence: CASSLGVARETQYF. In DNA form, the CDR3 reads TGTGCCAGCAGTTTAGGGGTGGCCCGGGAGACGCAGTATTTT.

This chain uses TRBV29-1 with TRBJ1-1; D ambiguous. This CDR3 is 12 amino acids long. Looked up from germline, CDR1 is SQVTM and CDR2 is ANQGSEA. V was clipped by 5 bases and J by 1 base, with 8 bases between them. The CDR3 DNA sequence: TGCAGCGTTCTAGGTCAGAACACTGAAGCTTTCTTT. Translating gives CSVLGQNTEAFF.

The CDR3: CASSQDPQGRTGELFF. CDR3 sequence (DNA): TGCGCCAGCAGCCAAGATCCCCAGGGGCGTACCGGGGAGCTGTTTTTT. The genes are TRBV4-3 and TRBJ2-2, with D possibly matching TRBD1 (6 bases). This CDR3 is 16 amino acids long. Germline CDR1 LGHNA, CDR2 YSLEER. The V and J ends lost 0 bases and 5 bases respectively, with 13 bases between them.

The chain carries TRBV9 and TRBJ2-5; D unresolved. Germline-derived CDR1 and CDR2 are SGDLS and YYNGEE. This CDR3 comprises 14 residues. Trimming removed 0 bases at V and 4 bases at J, with 10 bases between. CDR3 sequence: CASSVGVGRETQYF. CDR3 nucleotide sequence: TGTGCCAGCAGCGTAGGTGTAGGCCGAGAGACCCAGTACTTC.

Regarding this clonotype: No DNA is shown, since the ends of the CDR3 on it are uncertain; the CDR3 is the one TCRdb lists. The chain recombines TRBV6-2 or TRBV6-3 with TRBJ1-2; the table gives TRBD1 as D, unverified against the DNA. Germline V gene lookup returns CDR1 MNHEY and CDR2 SVGEGT. The CDR3 adds up to 15 amino acids, both ends counted. CDR3 residues: CASSTSGTGAYGYTF.

This chain links TRBV27 with TRBJ2-5; D is possibly TRBD1 (5 bases). The CDR3 is 13 residues long. Germline lookup yields CDR1 MNHEY and CDR2 SMNVEV (reference sequence). Trimming took off 6 bases at V and 5 bases at J, with 13 bases between the two ends. For the CDR3, the DNA is TGTGCCAGCAGGGGGCTAGGTTTGGAGACCCAGTACTTC. Protein product: CASRGLGLETQYF.

This clonotype was detected a few times. V is TRBV5-8 and J is TRBJ2-3; 7 bases are a match to TRBD1. The CDR3 length is 14 residues. With V trimmed by 3 bases and J by 4 bases, 5 bases remained unmatched. Per germline, CDR1 SGHTS and CDR2 YDEGEE. CDR3 loop: CASSSGQAADTQYF. CDR3 bases: TGTGCCAGCAGCTCCGGACAGGCTGCAGATACGCAGTATTTT.

This clonotype was seen a few times. The chain links TRBV20-1 to TRBJ1-1; TRBD1 agrees at 7 bases. The CDR3 runs to 13 residues. After removal of 6 bases from V and 2 bases from J, the junction contained 6 bases not matched to a gene. Germline V lookup: CDR1 DFQATT, CDR2 SNEGSKA (reference sequence). CDR3 region: CSAVGDRNTEAFF. In DNA, the CDR3 is TGCAGTGCCGTGGGGGACAGAAACACTGAAGCTTTCTTT.

This clonotype was recorded at least ten times. The V and J genes are TRBV5-1 and TRBJ2-3; D not resolved. With 6 bases removed from V and 1 base from J, the gap between germline ends came to 18 bases. Germline CDR1 is SGHRS and CDR2 is YFSETQ. This CDR3 has 16 amino acids. The CDR3 loop is CASTTTGPKGTDTQYF. In DNA, the CDR3 is TGCGCCAGCACCACGACCGGCCCGAAAGGCACAGATACGCAGTATTTT.

This clonotype was seen more than once but under ten times. The V and J genes are TRBV19 and TRBJ2-7; 7 positions agree with TRBD1. This CDR3 spans 14 amino acids. The V and J ends lost 5 bases and 2 bases, in that order; junction bases with no gene match: 6. From germline, CDR1 is LNHDA and CDR2 SQIVND (reference sequence). CDR3 loop: CASSVTGDPYEQYF. The CDR3 DNA is TGTGCCAGTAGTGTAACAGGGGACCCCTACGAGCAGTACTTC. Filled out from reference TRBV19 and TRBJ2-7, the complete variable domain reads DGGITQSPKYLFRKEGQNVTLSCEQNLNHDAMYWYRQDPGQGLRLIYYSQIVNDFQKGDIAEGYSVSREKKESFPLTVTSAQKNPTAFYLCASSVTGDPYEQYFGPGTRLTVT.

This clonotype showed up just a few times. V is TRBV6-2 or TRBV6-3 and J is TRBJ2-2, with D uncertain. The CDR3 extends over 15 amino acids. Germline V gene lookup returns CDR1 MNHEY and CDR2 SVGEGT. Deletions cut 8 bases from V and 0 bases from J, with 13 bases between. The CDR3 coding sequence is TGTGCCAGCCTGTCGCCACCAACGAACACCGGGGAGCTGTTTTTT. Protein sequence: CASLSPPTNTGELFF.

This clonotype was seen just once. Sequence at one end of the junction differs from germline and may be a read error. V usage is TRBV28 and J usage is TRBJ2-5, with a possible D match to TRBD2 (5 bases). CDR3 length: 16 residues. From germline, CDR1 is MDHEN and CDR2 SYDVKM. The CDR3 is CVSSFWTLTSQETQYF. For the CDR3, the DNA is TGTGTCAGCAGTTTCTGGACTCTAACCTCCCAAGAGACCCAGTACTTC. The full variable domain, completed using reference TRBV28 and TRBJ2-5, is DVKVTQSSRYLVKRTGEKVFLECVQDMDHENMFWYRQDPGLGLRLIYFSYDVKMKEKGDIPEGYSVSREKKERFSLILESASTNQTSMYLCVSSFWTLTSQETQYFGPGTRLLVL.

This clonotype appeared many times. CDR3 loop: CASSPLPPEAFF. The CDR3 nucleotides are TGTGCCAGCAGCCCCCTCCCCCCTGAAGCTTTCTTT. V and J are TRBV3-1 and TRBJ1-1, with D hard to call. Germline lookup yields CDR1 LGHDT and CDR2 YNNKEL (reference sequence). The V gene lost 4 bases and the J gene lost 6 bases, with 9 bases spanning the gap. The length of the CDR3 is 12 residues.

This clonotype was seen more than once but under ten times. CDR3 protein: CASTDRDGLDTQYF. The CDR3 DNA follows: TGTGCCAGCACCGACAGGGACGGGTTGGATACGCAGTATTTT. V is TRBV6-2 or TRBV6-3 and J is TRBJ2-3, with 7 nucleotides matching TRBD1. Germline lookup yields CDR1 MNHEY and CDR2 SVGEGT. The trim removed 7 bases at V and 6 bases at J, leaving 10 bases unmatched. The CDR3 runs to 14 residues.